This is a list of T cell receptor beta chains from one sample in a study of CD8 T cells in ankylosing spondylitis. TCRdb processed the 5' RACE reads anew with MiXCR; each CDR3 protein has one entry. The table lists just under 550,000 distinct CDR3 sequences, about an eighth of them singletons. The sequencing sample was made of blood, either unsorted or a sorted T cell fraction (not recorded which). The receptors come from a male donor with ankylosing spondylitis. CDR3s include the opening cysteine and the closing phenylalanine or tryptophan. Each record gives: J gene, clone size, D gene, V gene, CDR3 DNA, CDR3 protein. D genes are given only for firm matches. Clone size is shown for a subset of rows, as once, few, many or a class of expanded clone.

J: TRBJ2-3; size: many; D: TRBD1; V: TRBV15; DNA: TGTGCCACCAGCTATCAATATCGGACAGGGAAGTCAGATACGCAGTATTTT; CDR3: CATSYQYRTGKSDTQYF
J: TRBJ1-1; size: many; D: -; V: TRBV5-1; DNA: TGCGCCAGCATGGTCGGGGTCGGAAACACTGAAGCTTTCTTT; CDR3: CASMVGVGNTEAFF
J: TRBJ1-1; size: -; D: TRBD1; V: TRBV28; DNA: TGTGCCAGCAGTTTACGGGACAGAGAAGCTTTCTTT; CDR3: CASSLRDREAFF
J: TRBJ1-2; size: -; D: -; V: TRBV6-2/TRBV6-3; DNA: TGTGCCAGCATCGCCGGCGGATACTATGGCTACACCTTC; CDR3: CASIAGGYYGYTF
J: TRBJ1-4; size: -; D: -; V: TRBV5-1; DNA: TGCGCCAGCAGCTCCACGGGGGGACGGCCTAATGAAAAACTGTTTTTT; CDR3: CASSSTGGRPNEKLFF
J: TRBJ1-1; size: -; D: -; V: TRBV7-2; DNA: TGTGCCAGCACTGTCCAGGGTATCACTGAAGCTTTCTTT; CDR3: CASTVQGITEAFF
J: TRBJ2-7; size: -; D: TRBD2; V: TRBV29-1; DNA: TGCAGCACCGGGACTAGCGGTTCCTACGAGCAGTACTTC; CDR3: CSTGTSGSYEQYF
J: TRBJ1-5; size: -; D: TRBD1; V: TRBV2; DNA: TGTGCCAGCAGTCTTCAGGGGGCGCGGAATCAGCCCCAGCATTTT; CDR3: CASSLQGARNQPQHF
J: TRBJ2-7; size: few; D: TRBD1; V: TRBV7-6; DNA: TGTGCCAGCAGCTCGTCCTGGACAGGGGGCTACGAGCAGTACTTC; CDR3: CASSSSWTGGYEQYF
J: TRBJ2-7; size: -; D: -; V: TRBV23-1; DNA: TGCGCCAGCAGTCTTCCGGCCCCCCCGAGGGGATTATCCTACGAGCAGTACTTC; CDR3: CASSLPAPPRGLSYEQYF
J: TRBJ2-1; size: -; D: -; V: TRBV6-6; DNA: TGTGCCAGCATGGGCAATGAGCAGTTCTTC; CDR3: CASMGNEQFF
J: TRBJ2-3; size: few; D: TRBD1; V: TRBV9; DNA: TGTGCCAGCAGCTCCCGGACAGGCGGGTCAGGAGATACGCAGTATTTT; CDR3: CASSSRTGGSGDTQYF
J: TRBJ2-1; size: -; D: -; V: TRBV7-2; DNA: TGTGCCAGCAGCTTACGCTTTGAGGGTTTTAATGAGCAGTTCTTC; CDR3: CASSLRFEGFNEQFF
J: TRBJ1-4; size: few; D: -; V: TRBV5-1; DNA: TGCGCCAGCAGCTTGGAGGCGGGGGCCCACGAAAAACTGTTTTTT; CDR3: CASSLEAGAHEKLFF
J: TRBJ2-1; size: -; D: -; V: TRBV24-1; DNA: TGTGCCACCAGTGATTCCAAGGGGACAGAGCAGTTCTTC; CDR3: CATSDSKGTEQFF
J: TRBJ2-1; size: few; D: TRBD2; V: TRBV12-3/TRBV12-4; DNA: TGTGCCAGCAGTCTGGGACTAGCGGGAGCGGTAAACAATGAGCAGTTCTTC; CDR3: CASSLGLAGAVNNEQFF
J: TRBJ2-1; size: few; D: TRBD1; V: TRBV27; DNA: TGTGCCAGCACCCCTCAGGGGGTCCTCGACTACAATGAGCAGTTCTTC; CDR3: CASTPQGVLDYNEQFF
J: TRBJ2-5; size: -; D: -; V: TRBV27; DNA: TGTGCCAGCAGTCCCTCCCGAGCCGACGAAACCCAGTACTTC; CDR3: CASSPSRADETQYF
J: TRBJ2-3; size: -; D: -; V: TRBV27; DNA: TGTGCCAGTTTGAGGGCAGGGGAGAGCACAGATACGCAGTATTTT; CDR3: CASLRAGESTDTQYF
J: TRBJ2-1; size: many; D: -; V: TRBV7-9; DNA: TGTGCCAGCAGTCTCGTCGGAGAGCAGTTCTTC; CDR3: CASSLVGEQFF
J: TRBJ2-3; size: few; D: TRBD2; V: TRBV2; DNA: TGTGCCAGCAGTGAATGGCTAGCGGGAGCGGGGGATACGCAGTATTTT; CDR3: CASSEWLAGAGDTQYF
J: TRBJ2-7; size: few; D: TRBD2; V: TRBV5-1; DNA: TGCGCCAGCAGCAGCTCAGCGGGAGAGACGTACGAGCAGTACTTC; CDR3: CASSSSAGETYEQYF
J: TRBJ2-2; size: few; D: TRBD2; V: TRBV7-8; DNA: TGTGCCAGCAGCGCGGGACTAGCGTCCGGGGAGCTGTTTTTT; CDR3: CASSAGLASGELFF
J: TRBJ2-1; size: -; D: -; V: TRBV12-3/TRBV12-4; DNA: TGTGCCAGCAGTTTCTTAGAGGGAAGTGAGCAGTTCTTC; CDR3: CASSFLEGSEQFF
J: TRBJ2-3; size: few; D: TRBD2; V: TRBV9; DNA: TGTGCCAGCAGCCGGGGGGACTCTGGACCAGATACGCAGTATTTT; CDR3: CASSRGDSGPDTQYF
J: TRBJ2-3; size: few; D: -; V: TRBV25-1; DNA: TGTGCAACAGGGCGCGCAGATACGCAGTATTTT; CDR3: CATGRADTQYF
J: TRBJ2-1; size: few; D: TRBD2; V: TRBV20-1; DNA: TGCAGTGCACCCAGGCGGGGGTTGGGGAATGAGCAGTTCTTC; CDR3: CSAPRRGLGNEQFF
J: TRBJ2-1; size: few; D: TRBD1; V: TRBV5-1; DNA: TGCGCCAGCAGCCAGGGGGCGAATGAGCAGTTCTTC; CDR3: CASSQGANEQFF
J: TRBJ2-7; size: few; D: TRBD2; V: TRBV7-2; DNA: TGTGCCAGCAGCTTAGTTCTAGCGGGAGTCTCCGAGCAGTACTTC; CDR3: CASSLVLAGVSEQYF
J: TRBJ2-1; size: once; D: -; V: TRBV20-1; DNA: TGCAGTGCTAGCCCGCCTGGCGGAAGGAATGAGCAGTTCTTC; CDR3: CSASPPGGRNEQFF
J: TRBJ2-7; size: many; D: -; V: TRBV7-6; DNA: TGTGCCAGCAGCCCGGACTGGAGGGGAATCTCCTACGAGCAGTACTTC; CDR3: CASSPDWRGISYEQYF
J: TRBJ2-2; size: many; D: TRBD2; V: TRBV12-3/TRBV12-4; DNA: TGTGCCAAGGGACTAGCGGGAGTTTTTGGGGAGCTGTTTTTT; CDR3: CAKGLAGVFGELFF
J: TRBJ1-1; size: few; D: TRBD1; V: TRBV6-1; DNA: TGTGCCAGCAGTGAGGGGGACAGCCTGAACACTGAAGCTTTCTTT; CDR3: CASSEGDSLNTEAFF